Below are 24 T cell receptor beta chains sequenced from a single sample in a study of OX40 agonist ivuxolimab in advanced cancers. Profiling relied on immunoSEQ multiplex PCR, and the TCRdb table lists in-frame clones only, not all of them. The sample yields about 76,000 clones, roughly 84% seen once. The sample was CD4+ or CD8+ T cells sorted from blood, taken in a trial of the OX40 agonist ivuxolimab. The receptor source for this set is an adult with an advanced solid tumor such as melanoma, head and neck, liver or kidney cancer.

V is TRBV10-3 and J is TRBJ2-6; 8 positions agree with TRBD1. The germline CDR1 and CDR2 sequences are ENHRY and SYGVKD. Trimming took 4 bases from V and 2 from J; bases not matched to a gene: 4. This CDR3 region has 16 residues. CDR3 protein: CAISGTGHAGANVLTF. CDR3 bases: TGTGCCATCAGTGGGACAGGGCATGCTGGGGCCAACGTCCTGACTTTC.

The chain employs TRBV5-1 and TRBJ1-3; 9 bases are shared with TRBD1. The CDR3 spans 16 residues. With 2 bases clipped from V and 2 bases from J, the junction kept 5 bases outside the gene matches. Germline V gene sequence: CDR1 SGHRS, CDR2 YFSETQ. CDR3 amino acids: CASSLGTGYTGNTIYF. In nucleotides, the CDR3 is TGCGCCAGCAGCTTAGGGACAGGGTACACTGGAAACACCATATATTTT.

The chain couples TRBV7-3 to TRBJ1-1; D is undetermined. Per germline, CDR1 SGHTA and CDR2 FQGTGA. The CDR3 runs 13 residues. V lost 4 bases, J lost 5 bases, and 11 bases lay in between. The CDR3 region is CASSWEVETEAFF. The CDR3 DNA is TGTGCCAGCAGCTGGGAGGTGGAGACTGAAGCTTTCTTT. The full variable domain, its missing parts supplied by reference TRBV7-3 and TRBJ1-1, is GAGVSQTPSNKVTEKGKYVELRCDPISGHTALYWYRQSLGQGPEFLIYFQGTGAADDSGLPNDRFFAVRPEGSVSTLKIQRTERGDSAVYLCASSWEVETEAFFGQGTRLTVV.

The chain uses TRBV5-4 and TRBJ2-7; 7 bases match TRBD1. V shed 0 bases, J shed 6 bases, and the junction held 3 bases outside the gene matches. The CDR3 covers 13 residues. Germline V gene sequence: CDR1 SGHNT, CDR2 YYREEE (reference sequence). The DNA of the CDR3 is TGTGCCAGCAGCTTGGCCGACAGGGTCGAGCAGTACTTC. This sequence encodes CASSLADRVEQYF.

On this clone: At one boundary the junction diverges from the germline segment, which might be a read error. Other DNA sequences from this sample encode an identical CDR3 as well. The chain is built from TRBV7-7 and TRBJ2-7, with D possibly matching TRBD1 (5 bases). The CDR3 contains 15 residues. In germline, CDR1 is SSHAT, CDR2 FNYEAQ (reference sequence). The CDR3 sequence: CASSLGPGISYEQYF. In DNA form, the CDR3 reads TGTGCTAGCAGCTTAGGTCCAGGGATCTCCTACGAGCAGTACTTC.

V and J are TRBV18 and TRBJ2-1; D uncertain. CDR1 and CDR2 from the germline V gene are KGHSH and LQKENI. This CDR3 region has 14 residues. Trimming pared 4 bases from V and 0 bases from J, leaving 7 bases between. Written as DNA, the CDR3 is TGTGCCAGCTCACAGCTGAACTCCTACAATGAGCAGTTCTTC. It is translated as CASSQLNSYNEQFF. Based on the CDR3 plus reference TRBV18 and TRBJ2-1, the full variable domain is NAGVMQNPRHLVRRRGQEARLRCSPMKGHSHVYWYRQLPEEGLKFMVYLQKENIIDESGMPKERFSAEFPKEGPSILRIQQVVRGDSAAYFCASSQLNSYNEQFFGPGTRLTVL.

This clone was seen only a few times. The chain has TRBV18 and TRBJ1-6; 8 nucleotides line up with TRBD1. The CDR3 spans 14 residues. V lost 5 bases, J lost 7 bases, and 4 bases stayed unmatched. Germline lookup yields CDR1 KGHSH and CDR2 LQKENI. CDR3 DNA: TGTGCCAGCTCAGGGGACAGGTGGAATTCACCCCTCCACTTT. Translation: CASSGDRWNSPLHF.

The chain carries TRBV7-3 and TRBJ1-1; the D gene is possibly TRBD1 (5 bases). V lost 5 bases and J lost 2, with 12 bases in between. From germline, CDR1 is SGHTA and CDR2 FQGTGA. This CDR3 is 14 amino acids long. CDR3 sequence: CASSPGHSNTEAFF. In nucleotides, the CDR3 is TGTGCCAGCAGCCCAGGACACTCTAACACTGAAGCTTTCTTT.

This sequence joins TRBV5-1 and TRBJ2-1; 7 bases are shared with TRBD1. The CDR3 runs 15 residues. Looked up from germline, CDR1 is SGHRS and CDR2 is YFSETQ. Trimming cost V 5 bases and J 10 bases; bases outside gene matches: 15. The CDR3 DNA is TGCGCCAGCAGTCGAACAGGGGTGAACCTTGGGGAGCAGTTCTTC. Protein sequence: CASSRTGVNLGEQFF.

The CDR3 coding sequence is TGTGCCAGCAGTGGAGCAAGGGGGAACAATGAAAAACTGTTTTTT. Translation gives CASSGARGNNEKLFF. The chain couples TRBV6-1 to TRBJ1-4, with a tentative D call TRBD1 (6 bases). The CDR3 spans 15 residues. Germline assignment: CDR1 MNHNS and CDR2 SASEGT. V was trimmed by 4 bases and J by 5 bases, leaving 14 bases between them.

In this sample, this clone turned up once. V is TRBV6-5 and J is TRBJ2-5; TRBD2 matches at 8 bases. Germline V gives CDR1 MNHEY, CDR2 SVGAGI. Trimming at V came to 6 bases and at J to 2 bases, leaving 8 bases not matched to a gene. The CDR3 is 15 amino acids. CDR3 sequence: CASRRTSGNQETQYF. The CDR3 DNA is TGTGCCAGCAGACGAACTAGCGGAAATCAAGAGACCCAGTACTTC.

The rearrangement uses TRBV5-1 and TRBJ2-7; no firm D call. V was shortened by 4 bases and J by 0 bases, with 17 bases between the two germline ends. Looked up from germline, CDR1 is SGHRS and CDR2 is YFSETQ. The CDR3 has 16 residues. CDR3 DNA sequence: TGCGCCAGCAGCCCGAACGGCCCGGGCAGCTCCTACGAGCAGTACTTC. Amino acid sequence: CASSPNGPGSSYEQYF.

The genes are TRBV7-9 and TRBJ1-2, with a tentative D call TRBD1 (6 bases). V was clipped by 5 bases and J by 3 bases, with 16 bases between them. This CDR3 has 15 amino acids. The germline V gene has CDR1 SEHNR and CDR2 FQNEAQ (reference sequence). CDR3 loop: CASSAAQGSHYGYTF. As DNA, the CDR3 is TGTGCCAGCAGCGCCGCCCAGGGGTCTCACTATGGCTACACCTTC.

This chain joins TRBV29-1 and TRBJ1-4; 7 bases align to TRBD1. The V gene's germline CDR1 is SQVTM and CDR2 ANQGSEA. V was pared by 5 bases and J by 2 bases, with 2 bases of the junction left unmatched. CDR3 length equals 13 residues. The CDR3 sequence is CSVTQGTNEKLFF. CDR3 bases: TGCAGCGTTACACAGGGGACTAATGAAAAACTGTTTTTT.

This chain connects TRBV11-2 to TRBJ2-7; 10 bases map to TRBD2. The V and J ends lost 4 bases and 5 bases, in that order; junction bases with no gene match: 8. Germline loops: CDR1 SGHAT, CDR2 FQNNGV. The CDR3 covers 15 residues. The chain's CDR3 is CASSWDLAGANEQYF. The CDR3 region has the DNA TGTGCCAGCAGCTGGGACCTAGCGGGAGCAAACGAGCAGTACTTC. The full variable domain, with the rest looked up from reference TRBV11-2 and TRBJ2-7, is EAGVAQSPRYKIIEKRQSVAFWCNPISGHATLYWYQQILGQGPKLLIQFQNNGVVDDSQLPKDRFSAERLKGVDSTLKIQPAKLEDSAVYLCASSWDLAGANEQYFGPGTRLTVT.

J is TRBJ2-7 and V is TRBV9, with D possibly called TRBD1 or TRBD2 (5 bases each). The CDR3 loop spans 15 amino acids. Between the trimmed V and J ends, which lost 0 bases and 4 bases, there was a span of 14 bases. CDR1 is SGDLS, CDR2 YYNGEE, per germline. CDR3 sequence: CASSVGQGAMYEQYF. The CDR3 bases are TGTGCCAGCAGCGTAGGGCAGGGAGCGATGTACGAGCAGTACTTC. Using reference TRBV9 and TRBJ2-7 for the parts outside the CDR3, the full variable domain is DSGVTQTPKHLITATGQRVTLRCSPRSGDLSVYWYQQSLDQGLQFLIQYYNGEERAKGNILERFSAQQFPDLHSELNLSSLELGDSALYFCASSVGQGAMYEQYFGPGTRLTVT.

The chain's CDR3 is CASSELQGQLFF. The CDR3 DNA reads as TGTGCCAGCAGTGAACTCCAGGGGCAACTGTTTTTT. The chain is built from TRBV2 and TRBJ1-4; D is possibly TRBD1 (6 bases). Trimming took 2 bases from V and 12 from J, leaving 10 bases between them. Germline CDR1 SNHLY, CDR2 FYNNEI. This CDR3 has 12 residues.

The gene calls are TRBV7-9 and TRBJ1-1; the D is unclear. This CDR3 has 13 amino acids. Germline loops: CDR1 SEHNR, CDR2 FQNEAQ (reference sequence). Trimming removed 3 bases from V and 1 base from J, with 6 bases in between. CDR3 residues: CASSLLGNTEAFF. For the CDR3, the DNA is TGTGCCAGCAGCTTGTTAGGGAACACTGAAGCTTTCTTT.

The J gene is TRBJ2-1, the V gene TRBV9, with TRBD2 matching over 7 bases. The CDR3 totals 17 residues. Germline CDR1 is SGDLS and CDR2 is YYNGEE. J was trimmed by 9 bases and V by 0 bases; bases with no gene match: 15. The CDR3 DNA reads TGTGCCAGCAGCGTAGGGCGTAGTAGGGCGGGAGAACGTGAGCAGTTCTTC. It encodes CASSVGRSRAGEREQFF.

The table lists this clone with a few counts. This chain joins TRBV12-5 and TRBJ2-6; unclear D gene. Per the germline V gene, CDR1 is LGHNT and CDR2 is FRNRAP. There are 13 residues in the CDR3. Between the trimmed V and J ends, which lost 3 bases and 1 base, there was a span of 1 base. The CDR3 DNA is TGTGCTAGTGGTTTATCTGGGGCCAACGTCCTGACTTTC. It is translated as CASGLSGANVLTF.

The V gene is TRBV9, the J gene TRBJ1-6; no definite D call. Germline CDR1 and CDR2: SGDLS and YYNGEE. The CDR3 is made up of 13 amino acids. Trimming left V 0 bases short and J 8 bases short, with 6 bases between. The CDR3 nucleotides read TGTGCCAGCAGCGTAGCTCCAGATTCACCCCTCCACTTT. Its translation is CASSVAPDSPLHF.

The chain carries TRBV5-1 and TRBJ2-5, with 11 bases identical to TRBD2. The CDR3 runs to 18 residues. Germline CDR1 and CDR2: SGHRS and YFSETQ. V was clipped by 0 bases and J by 5 bases; unmatched bases: 12. Here the CDR3 DNA reads TGCGCCAGCAGCTTGGGACTAGCGGGGAGGACCTCCGGGGAGACCCAGTACTTC. Its translation is CASSLGLAGRTSGETQYF.

The rearrangement joins TRBV27 to TRBJ1-6; 9 bases line up with TRBD1. After removal of 0 bases from V and 0 bases from J, the junction contained 3 bases not matched to a gene. The CDR3 is made up of 18 amino acids. Per the germline V gene, CDR1 is MNHEY and CDR2 is SMNVEV (reference sequence). The CDR3 is CASSLSGTGFSYNSPLHF. The CDR3 DNA sequence: TGTGCCAGCAGTTTATCGGGGACAGGGTTCTCCTATAATTCACCCCTCCACTTT.

This sequence joins TRBV5-1 and TRBJ2-7, with TRBD2 matching over 8 bases. The CDR3 runs 14 residues. V shed 0 bases, J shed 1 base, and the junction held 0 bases outside the gene matches. In germline, CDR1 is SGHRS, CDR2 YFSETQ. CDR3 protein: CASSLGGGSYEQYF. CDR3 in DNA: TGCGCCAGCAGCTTGGGCGGGGGGTCCTACGAGCAGTACTTC.